This is a list of T cell receptor beta chains from one sample in a study of shared clonotypes between healthy human individuals. Profiling relied on immunoSEQ multiplex PCR, and the TCRdb table lists in-frame clones only, not all of them. The repertoire consists of some 1,100,000 clones, with 75% to 85% occurring once and the leading ten covering about 0.52%. Sequencing input: memory CD4+ T cells from PBMCs. The receptor set was obtained from a man aged 18 to 35 in good health. Some clones in this sample may be carry-over from other donors' samples. Each CDR3 is given with its conserved first and last residue. Each record gives: clone size, CDR3 length, V gene, J gene, D gene, CDR3 DNA, CDR3 protein. The D gene is left open where the match is weak. A clone size is listed for some rows: how often the clone was seen (once, few, many), or a class if it is expanded.

>NA|15|TRBV6-5|TRBJ1-5|NA
TGTGCCAGCAGGCGAACACAGGGAAGCAATCAGCCCCAGCATTTT
CASRRTQGSNQPQHF
>NA|13|TRBV5-8|TRBJ1-1|NA
TGTGCCAGCAGCTTGGACCCTCGGACTGAAGCTTTCTTT
CASSLDPRTEAFF
>NA|15|TRBV18|TRBJ1-1|NA
TGTGCCAGCTCACTAGGATCGCCGGGCGCGGCTGAAGCTTTCTTT
CASSLGSPGAAEAFF
>NA|15|TRBV11-2|TRBJ2-5|NA
TGTGCCAGCAGCTGGTCTCACGGGGGCGGGGAGACCCAGTACTTC
CASSWSHGGGETQYF
>NA|15|TRBV5-1|TRBJ1-4|NA
TGCGCCAGCAGCCTCGGAATGGCTACTAATGAAAAACTGTTTTTT
CASSLGMATNEKLFF
>NA|15|TRBV29-1|TRBJ2-1|NA
TGCAGCGTTGCTCGGGACACCCCCCAATACAATGAGCAGTTCTTC
CSVARDTPQYNEQFF
>NA|14|TRBV30|TRBJ1-2|TRBD1
TGTGCCTGGAACATGGGACAGGGCGGGTATGGCTACACCTTC
CAWNMGQGGYGYTF
>NA|13|TRBV5-1|TRBJ2-5|NA
TGCGCCAGCCAGGGCACTAGCCGAGAGACCCAGTACTTC
CASQGTSRETQYF
>NA|14|TRBV19|TRBJ1-5|NA
TGTGCCAGTAGTATCGGCAGGGTCAATCAGCCCCAGCATTTT
CASSIGRVNQPQHF
>NA|14|TRBV11-2|TRBJ1-1|TRBD1
TGTGCCAGCAGCCCCCTTAGGGGGCGCACTGAAGCTTTCTTT
CASSPLRGRTEAFF
>NA|17|TRBV4-2|TRBJ1-2|NA
TGTGCCAGCAGCCTCTCTGCTTCATTATCGGTACTAAGCGGCTACACCTTC
CASSLSASLSVLSGYTF
>NA|13|TRBV5-6|TRBJ1-2|NA
TGTGCCAGCAGCCCTCCAGGGTTCCATGGCTACACCTTC
CASSPPGFHGYTF
>NA|18|TRBV27|TRBJ2-7|TRBD2
TGTGCCAGCAGTTTAGGACTAGCGGGAGGGCCTCGCTACTACGAGCAGTACTTC
CASSLGLAGGPRYYEQYF
>NA|14|TRBV5-1|TRBJ2-3|TRBD2
TGCGCCAGCCGCGAGCGGGGAAGCACAGATACGCAGTATTTT
CASRERGSTDTQYF
>NA|13|TRBV28|TRBJ1-1|NA
TGTGCCAGCAGGTGGAATTTGAACACTGAAGCTTTCTTT
CASRWNLNTEAFF
>NA|14|TRBV19|TRBJ2-5|TRBD2
TGTGCCAGTAGTGTAGCGGGAGCCCTGGAGACCCAGTACTTC
CASSVAGALETQYF
>NA|15|TRBV7-9|TRBJ1-1|NA
TGTGCCAGCAGCTTAGCGACAGGAGTGAACACTGAAGCTTTCTTT
CASSLATGVNTEAFF
>NA|12|TRBV25-1|TRBJ1-4|NA
TGTGCCAGCAATAATCCTAATGAAAAACTGTTTTTT
CASNNPNEKLFF
>NA|15|TRBV5-1|TRBJ2-5|TRBD1
TGCGCCAGCAGCCCGGGTGCGACAGGGGGGGAGACCCAGTACTTC
CASSPGATGGETQYF
>NA|14|TRBV30|TRBJ2-7|NA
TGTGCCTGGAGTACGCAGGGGGGGTCCTACGAGCAGTACTTC
CAWSTQGGSYEQYF
>NA|11|TRBV9|TRBJ1-5|NA
TGTGCCAGCAGCGCGGGGGGGAGTCTGCATTTT
CASSAGGSLHF
>NA|16|TRBV11-2|TRBJ2-1|TRBD2
TGTGCCAGCAGCTTGTGGACTAGCGGGTTTTACAATGAGCAGTTCTTC
CASSLWTSGFYNEQFF
>NA|11|TRBV27|TRBJ1-6|NA
TGTGCCAGCAGTGGCTTGGGGCCACTCCACTTT
CASSGLGPLHF
>NA|20|TRBV23-1|TRBJ2-6|NA
TGCGCCAGCAGTCAATCAGAGGGGAATACAACACCGACTGGGGCCAACGTCCTGACTTTC
CASSQSEGNTTPTGANVLTF
>NA|16|TRBV6-1|TRBJ2-7|NA
TGTGCCAGCAGTGAAGGTCGGCGGAACAACGTCTACGAGCAGTACTTC
CASSEGRRNNVYEQYF
>once|16|TRBV6-5|TRBJ2-3|TRBD2
TGTGCCAGCAGTTACTCCCCCACTAGCGGGAGCGATACGCAGTATTTT
CASSYSPTSGSDTQYF
>NA|14|TRBV28|TRBJ2-7|NA
TGTGCCAGCAGTTTATCAGCGGGCGGGTACGAGCAGTACTTC
CASSLSAGGYEQYF